This TCR beta chain was recorded in a study of T cells in Graves' hyperthyroidism and ophthalmopathy (dated by TCRdb to the late 2010s). Study-wide context: Peripheral blood samples were taken at initial diagnosis, before any treatment was given. Thyroid tissue and blood T-cell repertoires from about six Graves' hyperthyroidism patients were also compared in the study. Prospective prediction of ophthalmopathy was tested in an independent validation cohort of 18 to 20 hyperthyroidism patients and 17 patients who later progressed to ophthalmopathy. A discovery cohort of roughly 96 patients, approximately 45 with Graves' ophthalmopathy and 57 with stable Graves' hyperthyroidism, was used to find distinguishing TCR V-J signatures. TCR Vbeta CDR3 sequencing of 130 to 150 peripheral blood samples (approximately 44 ophthalmopathy, roughly 74 hyperthyroidism and roughly 17 progressor patients) is reported in the paper. Following sampling, methimazole starting at 30 mg daily was given to hyperthyroidism patients, and high-dose intravenous methylprednisolone was given to ophthalmopathy patients. The approximately 98 discovery patients were randomly divided into training and test sets at a 7:3 ratio. Results the study describes overall, beyond this receptor: A 13 V-J signature model separated ophthalmopathy from stable hyperthyroidism, with approximately 86% sensitivity and roughly 81% specificity in cross-validation and 80%/75% in testing. During validation, the model predicted progression to ophthalmopathy a median of around 7 months ahead of onset, with around 65% sensitivity and around 72% specificity. Most expanded thyroid clonotypes (frequency above 0.001) were also found in blood, which suggests that blood repertoires may mirror thyroid immune responses. No statistical method was used to set the sample size in advance, and investigators knew the group allocation.

Ophthalmopathy patients had moderately to severely active disease, Clinical Activity Score of at least 3, NOSPECS grade of at least 4, and duration under 3 months. Any patient with an uncontrolled infection, another autoimmune disease, pregnancy or lactation was excluded. Clinical symptoms, serum thyroxine and TRAb, thyroid ultrasound, and orbital computed tomography formed the basis for the diagnoses. PBMCs were separated from under 12 ml of fresh peripheral blood using Ficoll-Paque density gradient centrifugation. Total RNA was extracted using Trizol reagent, and RNA quality was assessed on an Agilent 2100 Bioanalyzer. A word on this clonotype: The antigen it recognizes is unknown. Base qualities are not recorded, but no much larger clone differs from it by a single base.

The TCR beta CDR3 regions were amplified from the RNA transcripts. The TCR CDR3 was subjected to a first round of RT-PCR using the HTBI primer set and the Qiagen OneStep RT-PCR kit. The libraries were constructed in a second round of multiplex PCR and then size-selected and purified. Paired-end sequencing of the libraries was performed with 100 bp reads on an Illumina HiSeq2000. Under the source paper's analysis protocol: Raw data were processed with SOAPnuke, discarding reads with adapters, uncalled bases, mean Phred below 15, or no exact constant-primer or identifier match. High-quality paired reads were merged with COPE v1.2.5, and unique nucleotide sequences were defined as clonotypes. Clonotypes were aligned to IMGT TRBV, TRBD and TRBJ reference segments using MiTCR v1.1. The analysis included only V-J combinations with a frequency above 0.0001, which together covered approximately 99% of the repertoires. The TCS score was defined as the ratio of F50 (clonal expansion) to E x V (chaos), calculated using BLOSUM62-based TCRdist between CDR3 peptides within each V-J. Welch's t-statistics and random forest reduced fewer than 600 V-J features to 13, which were used in a naive Bayes classifier (R e1071). The public reads were reprocessed in TCRdb via fastp at Q25 and MiXCR, keeping in-frame beta chains. Each CDR3 protein appears once, grouped with its most common genes and DNA. In this record, the V and J calls reflect TCRdb's handling and not the investigators' own analysis. The table for this sample lists about 640,000 distinct CDR3 sequences; roughly 20% of them were counted only once. The ten largest clones represent under 35% of the sample.

The germline V gene specifies SNHLY as CDR1 and FYNNEI as CDR2. The CDR3 measures 14 amino acids from cysteine to phenylalanine. The only DNA kept is the CDR3, 42 bases in frame from the first base. The V end loses 6 bases and the J end loses 15 bases, and a stretch of 24 bases separates them. The sequenced material came from blood. The clonotype comes from a man aged 30-40 years with Graves' ophthalmopathy. The sequence links TRBV2 to TRBJ1-5; 5 matching bases give a weak D call of TRBD1. The DNA sequence is TGTGCCAGCAGACCCTTTCGGATTCGGGGGGGTATGCATTTT. It translates to CASRPFRIRGGMHF. Reference TRBV2 and TRBJ1-5 proteins supply the regions before and after the CDR3; the full variable domain is: EPEVTQTPSHQVTQMGQEVILRCVPISNHLYFYWYRQILGQKVEFLVSFYNNEISEKSEIFDDQFSVERPDGSNFTLKIRSTKLEDSAMYFCASRPFRIRGGMHFGDGTRLSIL.